What follows are 20 T cell receptor beta chains derived from one specimen sequenced in a study of neurological immune-mediated disorders. Stated time point: longitudinal time-point 3. A single record per CDR3 protein comes from TCRdb applying MiXCR to the 5' RACE reads. Of under 100,000 distinct CDR3 sequences in the sample, 4.3% were seen once. Sequences were obtained from PBMCs. These TCRs come from a woman aged 55-70 years with multiple sclerosis.

There are many counts of this clonotype. The rearrangement joins TRBV30 to TRBJ1-5; maybe TRBD1 (6 bases). Trimming shortened V by 0 bases and J by 1 base, and 13 bases separated the two germline ends. The CDR3 has 16 residues. CDR1 GTSNPN and CDR2 SVGIG come from the germline V gene (reference sequence). CDR3 bases: TGTGCCTGGAGTGTAGGGTGGGACACAAGCAATCAGCCCCAGCATTTT. Translation: CAWSVGWDTSNQPQHF.

This clonotype rates as medium-sized. The chain recombines TRBV20-1 with TRBJ1-1; D unresolved. The CDR3 is 14 amino acids. Trimming removed 1 base from V and 1 base from J, with 10 bases in between. Germline CDR1 is DFQATT and CDR2 is SNEGSKA (reference sequence). The CDR3 bases are TGCAGTGCTAGAGTAGGCAGGACGAACACTGAAGCTTTCTTT. Translated: CSARVGRTNTEAFF.

This clonotype was seen at least ten times. V usage is TRBV6-6 and J usage is TRBJ2-3; D gene unclear. The CDR3 length is 14 residues. V was clipped by 6 bases and J by 3 bases, with 13 bases between them. Germline CDR1 and CDR2: MNHNY and SVGAGI (reference sequence). CDR3 protein: CASRDPPGTDTQYF. The DNA for the CDR3 is TGTGCCAGCAGAGACCCCCCTGGTACAGATACGCAGTATTTT.

In this sample, this clonotype turned up many times. The rearrangement joins TRBV6-5 to TRBJ2-5; the D gene is possibly TRBD2 (5 bases). This CDR3 contains 13 residues. Germline lookup yields CDR1 MNHEY and CDR2 SVGAGI. V was shortened by 8 bases and J by 2 bases, with 12 bases between the two germline ends. The CDR3 sequence is CASSTGWQETQYF. The CDR3 DNA follows: TGTGCCAGCTCAACGGGGTGGCAAGAGACCCAGTACTTC.

This clonotype was observed many times. The CDR3: CASSLYPGTSGGARNEQFF. The CDR3 DNA reads as TGCGCCAGCAGCTTGTATCCCGGGACTAGCGGGGGGGCCCGAAATGAGCAGTTCTTC. The gene calls are TRBV5-1 and TRBJ2-1; 16 bases are shared with TRBD2. This CDR3 region has 19 residues. The ends lost 1 base at V and 7 bases at J; junction bases unmatched: 11. Germline V gene lookup returns CDR1 SGHRS and CDR2 YFSETQ.

This clonotype was picked up many times. The chain is built from TRBV5-1 and TRBJ2-1, with 8 bases lining up with TRBD2. The ends lost 4 bases at V and 0 bases at J; junction bases unmatched: 12. Germline values: CDR1 SGHRS, CDR2 YFSETQ. The CDR3 has 18 residues. The CDR3 nucleotides are TGCGCCAGCAGCCCCGGGGTAGCGGGGAGACGCTCCTACAATGAGCAGTTCTTC. It specifies CASSPGVAGRRSYNEQFF.

The table lists this clonotype with many counts. This chain links TRBV7-9 with TRBJ2-3; D gene unclear. V gave up 1 base and J gave up 1 base, with 6 bases separating them. This CDR3 region has 14 residues. The germline V gene has CDR1 SEHNR and CDR2 FQNEAQ (reference sequence). The CDR3 region is CASSLGARTDTQYF. The CDR3 region has the DNA TGTGCCAGCAGCTTAGGGGCTCGCACAGATACGCAGTATTTT.

This clonotype appeared many times. J is TRBJ2-3 and V is TRBV5-1; 10 bases are shared with TRBD2. Germline CDR1 SGHRS, CDR2 YFSETQ. The junction had 3 bases not matched to a gene; V was cut back by 1 base and J by 10 bases. The CDR3 extends over 13 amino acids. CDR3 coding DNA: TGCGCCAGCAGCTTGTCTAGCGGGGGAGCGCAGTATTTT. It codes for CASSLSSGGAQYF.

At least ten counts were recorded for this clonotype. The rearrangement joins TRBV12-3 or TRBV12-4 to TRBJ2-3, with 9 nucleotides matching TRBD2. The junction had 6 bases not matched to a gene; V was cut back by 5 bases and J by 3 bases. The CDR3 runs 15 residues. As DNA, the CDR3 is TGTGCCAGCAGTCGCGGGGGGGCAGGGACAGATACGCAGTATTTT. Translating gives CASSRGGAGTDTQYF.

This clonotype has a count of ten or more. This chain connects TRBV7-6 to TRBJ1-1; 7 nucleotides align to TRBD1. The CDR3 consists of 15 residues. The germline V gene encodes CDR1 SGHVS and CDR2 FNYEAQ. The ends lost 1 base at V and 4 bases at J; junction bases unmatched: 6. In DNA form, the CDR3 reads TGTGCCAGCAGCTTAGGGGTGACAGGGTTCACTGAAGCTTTCTTT. Translating it yields CASSLGVTGFTEAFF.

This clonotype appeared many times. The gene calls are TRBV6-1 and TRBJ1-4, with 7 bases fitting TRBD1. Germline V gives CDR1 MNHNS, CDR2 SASEGT. Losses at the gene ends were 5 bases for V and 8 bases for J; bases not matched to a gene: 11. The CDR3 extends over 15 amino acids. This CDR3 is CASSQSTGVGEKLFF. The CDR3 DNA sequence: TGTGCCAGCAGTCAATCAACAGGGGTCGGAGAAAAACTGTTTTTT.

This clonotype has a count of ten or more. The chain couples TRBV5-1 to TRBJ2-5, with 7 bases fitting TRBD1. Germline assignment: CDR1 SGHRS and CDR2 YFSETQ. With 3 bases clipped from V and 2 bases from J, the junction kept 7 bases outside the gene matches. The CDR3 is 15 residues long. This CDR3 reads CASSSTGRDQETQYF. Here the CDR3 DNA reads TGCGCCAGCAGCTCGACAGGGAGAGATCAAGAGACCCAGTACTTC.

This clonotype was seen many times. This rearrangement joins TRBV5-1 to TRBJ2-2; 7 bases are shared with TRBD1. Germline CDR1 and CDR2: SGHRS and YFSETQ. The CDR3 contains 16 residues. The J segment lost 3 bases and the V segment lost 4 bases, leaving 9 bases of the junction unmatched. The chain's CDR3 is CASSPYKQGHTGELFF. CDR3 nucleotide sequence: TGCGCCAGCAGCCCCTACAAACAGGGGCACACCGGGGAGCTGTTTTTT.

This clonotype was picked up many times. The J gene is TRBJ1-1, the V gene TRBV29-1; D not certain. Germline V gene lookup returns CDR1 SQVTM and CDR2 ANQGSEA. Trimming left V 4 bases short and J 0 bases short, with 9 bases between. The CDR3 has 13 amino acids. CDR3 nucleotides: TGCAGCGTTGGGGTCGGATTGAACACTGAAGCTTTCTTT. Protein: CSVGVGLNTEAFF.

In this sample, this clonotype turned up many times. The V gene is TRBV7-2, the J gene TRBJ2-5, with 8 nucleotides matching TRBD1. Looked up from germline, CDR1 is SGHTA and CDR2 is FQGNSA. Losses at the gene ends were 5 bases for V and 5 bases for J; bases not matched to a gene: 7. The CDR3 runs 14 residues. The CDR3 loop is CASSTGQGSETQYF. In nucleotides, the CDR3 is TGTGCCAGCAGCACAGGACAGGGAAGCGAGACCCAGTACTTC.

This clonotype was picked up many times. This chain links TRBV29-1 with TRBJ1-2; possible D gene TRBD1, 5 bases. CDR1 SQVTM and CDR2 ANQGSEA come from the germline V gene. This CDR3 comprises 13 residues. The V end was cut by 5 bases, the J end by 8 bases, with 18 bases between. Here the CDR3 reads CSVLSRVSAGYTF. CDR3 bases: TGCAGCGTTTTAAGCAGGGTGAGTGCCGGCTACACCTTC.

This clonotype was recorded many times. The CDR3 DNA is TGTGCCAGCAGCCAAGATCTTGGGTGGAGGACTGAAGCTTTCTTT. This sequence encodes CASSQDLGWRTEAFF. The chain couples TRBV14 to TRBJ1-1; D remains unclear. V lost 0 bases to trimming and J lost 5 bases, with 13 bases between them. The CDR3 length is 15 residues. The germline CDR1 and CDR2 sequences are SGHDN and FVKESK.

This clonotype appeared many times. The chain carries TRBV4-1 and TRBJ2-7; D tentatively reads TRBD1 or TRBD2 (6 bases each). V was shortened by 7 bases and J by 1 base, with 17 bases between the two germline ends. CDR3 size: 15 residues. CDR1 and CDR2 from the germline V gene are MGHRA and YSYEKL. CDR3 DNA: TGCGCCAGCACCCCTGTCGGGGGCGCTTCCTACGAGCAGTACTTC. Translation: CASTPVGGASYEQYF.

This clonotype was counted ten times or more. The rearrangement joins TRBV5-6 to TRBJ2-7, with D possibly matching TRBD1 (6 bases). V was clipped by 0 bases and J by 0 bases, with 13 bases between them. CDR1 SGHDT and CDR2 YYEEEE come from the germline V gene. CDR3 length: 16 amino acids. The DNA of the CDR3 is TGTGCCAGCAGCTTGGGAGACAGGACTCCCTCCTACGAGCAGTACTTC. Amino acids: CASSLGDRTPSYEQYF.

There are many counts of this clonotype. The chain's CDR3 is CASSQGRDYGYTF. In DNA, the CDR3 is TGTGCCAGCAGCCAGGGAAGGGACTATGGCTACACCTTC. The genes are TRBV3-1 and TRBJ1-2; D uncertain. CDR3 length: 13 amino acids. V lost 3 bases, J lost 3 bases, and 8 bases lay in between. Germline lookup yields CDR1 LGHDT and CDR2 YNNKEL (reference sequence).